Below are 22 T cell receptor beta chains sequenced from a single sample in a study of shared clonotypes between healthy human individuals. Terminally differentiated effector memory CD45RA+ cells were excluded from the naive CD8 cells, which were CD45RO-negative and positively selected for CCR7. Clones were sequenced by immunoSEQ multiplex PCR, and TCRdb holds only the in-frame ones, with some missing. The sample holds around 2,000,000 clones, 85% to 95% seen once. The sample was naive CD8+ T cells sorted from blood. Source of these receptors: a young man in good health.

The V and J genes are TRBV4-3 and TRBJ2-1; D might be TRBD2 (6 bases). The CDR3 contains 20 residues. The V and J ends lost 0 bases and 5 bases respectively, with 26 bases between them. Germline V lookup: CDR1 LGHNA, CDR2 YSLEER. CDR3 sequence (DNA): TGCGCCAGCAGCCAAGATTTTTTCCGGCGCCTAGCGCCCCGGAACAATGAGCAGTTCTTC. It codes for CASSQDFFRRLAPRNNEQFF.

This chain uses TRBV7-2 with TRBJ2-5; 7 positions agree with TRBD2. J gave up 4 bases and V 1 base, and 15 bases lay outside the gene matches. Germline values: CDR1 SGHTA, CDR2 FQGNSA. This CDR3 is 18 amino acids long. CDR3: CASSLVGEGTILTETQYF. CDR3 nucleotides: TGTGCCAGCAGCTTAGTCGGAGAAGGGACTATCCTTACAGAGACCCAGTACTTC.

This clone was picked up a small number of times. Distinct nucleotide sequences in the sample also encode this CDR3. The chain carries TRBV7-9 and TRBJ1-6; D is ambiguous. Trimming shortened V by 3 bases and J by 6 bases, and 3 bases separated the two germline ends. CDR3 length: 12 amino acids. Germline CDR1 SEHNR, CDR2 FQNEAQ (reference sequence). The CDR3 protein is CASSFGNSPLHF. The CDR3 DNA follows: TGTGCCAGCAGCTTCGGTAATTCACCCCTCCACTTT.

The chain carries TRBV28 and TRBJ2-5; the D is unclear. V was clipped by 6 bases and J by 0 bases, with 14 bases between them. The length of the CDR3 is 15 residues. Germline CDR1 MDHEN, CDR2 SYDVKM. The CDR3 region is CASSPQRIYQETQYF. CDR3 in DNA: TGTGCCAGCAGCCCTCAGAGGATCTACCAAGAGACCCAGTACTTC.

This clone was counted between two and nine times. The genes are TRBV5-1 and TRBJ2-2; 10 bases are a match to TRBD1. V was pared by 4 bases and J by 6 bases, with 9 bases of the junction left unmatched. This CDR3 has 16 residues. The germline CDR1 and CDR2 sequences are SGHRS and YFSETQ. The chain's CDR3 is CASSPRDRGPPGELFF. In DNA, the CDR3 is TGCGCCAGCAGCCCCCGGGACAGGGGCCCCCCCGGGGAGCTGTTTTTT.

The chain recombines TRBV27 with TRBJ2-1; the match to TRBD1 covers 8 bases. J gave up 4 bases and V 6 bases, and 8 bases lay outside the gene matches. The CDR3 covers 15 residues. Germline V gives CDR1 MNHEY, CDR2 SMNVEV (reference sequence). CDR3 in amino acids: CASRTGTGDYNEQFF. The DNA of the CDR3 is TGTGCCAGCAGGACCGGGACAGGTGATTACAATGAGCAGTTCTTC.

The chain recombines TRBV4-1 with TRBJ1-6, with 7 bases that match TRBD1. CDR3 length equals 14 residues. V dropped 1 base and J dropped 9; count of bases not matched to a gene: 3. Germline assignment: CDR1 MGHRA and CDR2 YSYEKL. CDR3 bases: TGCGCCAGCAGCCAAGGACAGGGTCCTTCACCCCTCCACTTT. It yields the protein CASSQGQGPSPLHF.

The J gene is TRBJ2-7, the V gene TRBV5-4; no reliable D call. CDR1 SGHNT and CDR2 YYREEE come from the germline V gene (reference sequence). Trimming took off 0 bases at V and 0 bases at J, with 10 bases between the two ends. This CDR3 is 15 amino acids long. The CDR3 nucleotides read TGTGCCAGCAGCTTGGAAGGATATTACTCCTACGAGCAGTACTTC. It codes for CASSLEGYYSYEQYF.

The CDR3 DNA sequence: TGTGCCAGCAGCTTGGACGTTAATTCACCCCTCCACTTT. Its translation is CASSLDVNSPLHF. The rearrangement links TRBV5-5 to TRBJ1-6; D ambiguous. The V gene lost 0 bases and the J gene lost 6 bases, with 4 bases spanning the gap. The CDR3 length is 13 residues. Germline V CDR1 and CDR2: SGHKS, YYEKEE (reference sequence).

The chain recombines TRBV5-1 with TRBJ2-2; no clear D gene. The CDR3 spans 13 residues. The V end lost 0 bases, the J end lost 6 bases, and 6 bases lay between the germline ends. Germline V gene sequence: CDR1 SGHRS, CDR2 YFSETQ. CDR3 nucleotide sequence: TGCGCCAGCAGCTTGGTGTCACCCGGGGAGCTGTTTTTT. It codes for CASSLVSPGELFF.

This clone was detected only a few times. The rearrangement uses TRBV4-1 and TRBJ1-1; D remains ambiguous. V lost 3 bases, J lost 5 bases, and 19 bases lay in between. Germline V gene lookup returns CDR1 MGHRA and CDR2 YSYEKL. The CDR3 runs to 16 residues. In nucleotides, the CDR3 is TGCGCCAGCAGCCACGCATCGACGGGATTTGGAACTGAAGCTTTCTTT. It encodes CASSHASTGFGTEAFF.

V is TRBV11-2 and J is TRBJ2-7; 9 nucleotides agree with TRBD1. The V segment lost 5 bases and the J segment 0 bases; nucleotides outside the gene matches: 8. Germline CDR1 SGHAT, CDR2 FQNNGV. The CDR3 loop spans 16 amino acids. The CDR3: CASSPWTGDISYEQYF. CDR3 coding DNA: TGTGCCAGCAGCCCTTGGACAGGGGACATCTCCTACGAGCAGTACTTC.

The chain recombines TRBV6-6 with TRBJ2-7, with 7 bases lining up with TRBD1. This CDR3 region has 14 residues. J gave up 3 bases and V 5 bases, and 7 bases lay outside the gene matches. Per germline, CDR1 MNHNY and CDR2 SVGAGI (reference sequence). The CDR3 region has the DNA TGTGCCAGCAGTCACCCCGGGACAGTCTACGAGCAGTACTTC. This sequence encodes CASSHPGTVYEQYF.

This clone was recorded only once. The gene calls are TRBV6-5 and TRBJ1-6; D is undetermined. The CDR3 is made up of 16 amino acids. Germline V gene lookup returns CDR1 MNHEY and CDR2 SVGAGI. Trimming took 1 base from V and 6 from J, leaving 13 bases between them. The CDR3 DNA reads TGTGCCAGCAGTTACTGGGGTTCTGCAGTTAATTCACCCCTCCACTTT. Encoded protein: CASSYWGSAVNSPLHF.

The chain joins TRBV6-6 to TRBJ1-2, with 7 bases matching TRBD1. After removal of 5 bases from V and 7 bases from J, the junction contained 10 bases not matched to a gene. The CDR3 length is 14 residues. CDR1 is MNHNY, CDR2 SVGAGI, per germline (reference sequence). Here the CDR3 reads CASSQTGIGSGYTF. The DNA of the CDR3 is TGTGCCAGCAGTCAGACAGGGATCGGGTCTGGCTACACCTTC.

This chain connects TRBV9 to TRBJ2-5, with TRBD2 matching 13 bases. The CDR3 runs to 16 residues. The germline V gene encodes CDR1 SGDLS and CDR2 YYNGEE. The J segment lost 5 bases and the V segment lost 7 bases, leaving 11 bases of the junction unmatched. The CDR3 sequence: CASSGLAGAGFETQYF. CDR3 coding DNA: TGTGCCAGCTCTGGACTAGCGGGAGCCGGTTTCGAGACCCAGTACTTC.

Of note for this clone: This is likely a read error, given that the CDR3 carries no conserved phenylalanine or tryptophan at its end. The limits of the CDR3 on the DNA are not certain, so only TCRdb's listed CDR3 is given. The CDR3 region is CASSSFGGDTVFL. The chain links TRBV27 to TRBJ2-7. The CDR3 adds up to 13 amino acids, both ends counted. Germline loops: CDR1 MNHEY, CDR2 SMNVEV (reference sequence).

The chain carries TRBV7-9 and TRBJ2-5, with 13 nucleotides matching TRBD2. Germline values: CDR1 SEHNR, CDR2 FQNEAQ (reference sequence). CDR3 length: 16 residues. The V gene end was trimmed by 1 base and the J gene end by 6 bases; junction bases not matched to a gene: 5. In DNA form, the CDR3 reads TGTGCCAGCAGCTTAGTGGGACTAGCGGGAATCCAGACCCAGTACTTC. This gives the protein CASSLVGLAGIQTQYF.

The V call is TRBV7-9, the J call TRBJ2-7; 8 bases fit TRBD2. CDR3 size: 14 residues. Germline V gene sequence: CDR1 SEHNR, CDR2 FQNEAQ (reference sequence). V dropped 2 bases and J dropped 2; count of bases not matched to a gene: 2. CDR3 in amino acids: CASSLTSGPYEQYF. CDR3 bases: TGTGCCAGCAGCTTAACTAGCGGCCCCTACGAGCAGTACTTC.

V usage is TRBV7-2 and J usage is TRBJ2-1, with 7 bases that match TRBD1. The V gene end was trimmed by 2 bases and the J gene end by 4 bases; junction bases not matched to a gene: 8. This CDR3 is 16 amino acids long. CDR1 and CDR2 from the germline V gene are SGHTA and FQGNSA. The CDR3 coding sequence is TGTGCCAGCAGCTTATTAGGGGACAGACGTTACAATGAGCAGTTCTTC. This sequence encodes CASSLLGDRRYNEQFF.

This clone occurred once. Other DNA sequences of this sample code for an identical CDR3. The chain links TRBV7-2 to TRBJ2-2, with unresolved D. Germline V gene data show CDR1 as SGHTA and CDR2 as FQGNSA. The CDR3 is 13 amino acids. Trimming removed 1 base from V and 6 bases from J, with 6 bases in between. The CDR3 here is CASSLGLAGELFF. The CDR3 DNA is TGTGCCAGCAGCTTAGGTCTAGCCGGGGAGCTGTTTTTT. Full variable domain (missing parts from reference TRBV7-2 and TRBJ2-2): GAGVSQSPSNKVTEKGKDVELRCDPISGHTALYWYRQSLGQGLEFLIYFQGNSAPDKSGLPSDRFSAERTGGSVSTLTIQRTQQEDSAVYLCASSLGLAGELFFGEGSRLTVL.

V usage is TRBV4-1 and J usage is TRBJ2-7, with D possibly being TRBD2 (6 bases). Germline CDR1 MGHRA, CDR2 YSYEKL. This CDR3 comprises 15 residues. Trimming cost V 1 base and J 2 bases, with 12 bases left between them. CDR3 residues: CASSQVGGSPYEQYF. The CDR3 DNA sequence: TGCGCCAGCAGCCAAGTCGGGGGTTCGCCCTACGAGCAGTACTTC.